This TCR beta chain was sequenced during a study of blood T cell repertoires in COVID-19 (dated by TCRdb to about 2020). Regarding the study in general: Samples from collaborators originated in the United States, Italy and Spain and spanned both the acute and convalescent phases of COVID-19. The prospective study material was composed of cDNA or gDNA derived from T cells, B-cell-depleted T cells, or PBMCs. Deeply sampled blood TCRbeta repertoires from subjects exposed to, actively infected with, or recovered from COVID-19 were included in the dataset. The repertoires were released in a freely available public database intended as a resource for research on the immune response to SARS-CoV-2. Samples came from the ongoing ImmuneRACE study (first 160 participants) plus 1,254 subjects from 6 global collaborators. Sample metadata almost always included a de-identified subject ID, COVID-19 status, age in years and sex. Where available, HLA class I and class II types were obtained from metadata supplied by the sample provider rather than from assay-based typing.

Measured from the cysteine to the phenylalanine, the CDR3 is 16 residues long. The kept DNA is CDR3 alone, 48 bases in frame from the first base. V is pruned by 6 bases and J by 9 bases, leaving 11 bases of the junction without a gene match. CDR1 is given as MDHEN and CDR2 as SYDVKM, both from the germline V gene. This clone was detected only once. Its cognate antigen has yet to be identified. No base qualities exist here, and no much larger clone lies one base off it. What the work shows at the level of the full study, not this receptor alone: The quantity of clinical and demographic metadata differed by source and by participant and was supplied without curation.

TCRbeta CDR3 regions were amplified from genomic DNA using the immunoSEQ Assay, a bias-controlled multiplex PCR. Under the source paper's analysis protocol: Within the assay, amplification of reference gene primers was used to estimate how many nucleated cells each sample contained. To quantify the absolute abundance of each unique TCRbeta CDR3 rearrangement, sequence reads were collapsed and filtered. For each sample, productive Simpson clonality was calculated as the square root of Simpson's diversity index over productive rearrangements. The source is immuneACCESS, and TCRdb retained only in-frame sequences with V and J called. Part of the clones is not carried over; for the studies checked, unresolved V genes explain less than half of this, and the remainder is unexplained. The V and J calls and the clone size are those of that table, but D and trimming were determined from the DNA. This sample lists a few hundred thousand clones; 89% were detected once. The top ten clonotypes cover around 1.3% of the sample.

Collaborating institutions collected whole blood in K2EDTA tubes following their own protocols. For TCRbeta analysis, collaborator samples were shipped as frozen whole blood, as isolated PBMCs, or as DNA extracted from either sample type. The sequence is built from TRBV28 and TRBJ1-6, and TRBD1 matches 10 of the central bases. The sample was peripheral blood. The clonotype originates from a man aged 40-50 years with acute or convalescent COVID-19. The CDR3 region has the sequence CASRPGTGDGSSPLHF. The DNA sequence reads TGTGCCAGCAGACCCGGGACAGGGGATGGATCTTCACCCCTCCACTTT.